This T cell receptor beta chain stems from a study of blood T cell repertoires in COVID-19. On the study more broadly: Some COVID-19 samples were acute and others convalescent; all came from the United States, Italy and Spain. T cells, B-cell-depleted T cells, or PBMCs supplied cDNA or gDNA.

Per the original methods: Cell counts per sample came from amplifying reference gene primers. Some clones are missing from TCRdb's copy, which holds only in-frame ones; the method was immunoSEQ multiplex PCR. V and J calls and clone size follow that table, whereas D and trimming were derived from the DNA. The data contain about 21,000 clones, 79% of them singletons. V lost 0 bases and J 0 bases, leaving 9 bases between the germline ends. This CDR3 spans 15 amino acids. CDR1 SGHRS and CDR2 YFSETQ come from the germline V gene. Input material: peripheral blood. J is TRBJ1-2 and V is TRBV5-1; TRBD1 is a possible D gene (5 bases). The TCR was taken from a man at least 80 years old with acute or convalescent COVID-19. This CDR3 is CASSLGGHPNYGYTF. The CDR3 DNA sequence: TGCGCCAGCAGCTTGGGAGGACATCCTAACTATGGCTACACCTTC. The full variable domain, in which reference TRBV5-1 and TRBJ1-2 provide the parts outside the CDR3, is KAGVTQTPRYLIKTRGQQVTLSCSPISGHRSVSWYQQTPGQGLQFLFEYFSETQRNKGNFPGRFSGRQFSNSRSEMNVSTLELGDSALYLCASSLGGHPNYGYTFGSGTRLTVV.